Shown below are 29 T cell receptor beta chains from a single sample sequenced in a study of T-cell memory formation after mild COVID-19. TCRdb itself ran the 5' RACE reads through MiXCR, one entry per CDR3 protein. This sample has about 540,000 distinct CDR3 sequences, with 20% found just once. Source material: PBMCs or a T cell subset sorted from them (not recorded which). These receptor sequences come from an adult woman who had mild COVID-19 (a few samples of this study predate the infection). Cell type and time point are not known.

This clonotype was found many times. This chain uses TRBV9 with TRBJ2-5; D gene unclear. The CDR3 is made up of 14 amino acids. The germline V gene encodes CDR1 SGDLS and CDR2 YYNGEE. Trimming stripped 3 bases from V and 5 bases from J, with 14 bases between. The CDR3 loop is CASSETRTGETQYF. For the CDR3, the DNA is TGTGCCAGCAGCGAAACACGTACCGGGGAGACCCAGTACTTC. The variable domain in full, with the rest retrieved from reference TRBV9 and TRBJ2-5, is DSGVTQTPKHLITATGQRVTLRCSPRSGDLSVYWYQQSLDQGLQFLIQYYNGEERAKGNILERFSAQQFPDLHSELNLSSLELGDSALYFCASSETRTGETQYFGPGTRLLVL.

The chain employs TRBV25-1 and TRBJ2-7; D gene uncertain. Germline V gene sequence: CDR1 MGHDK, CDR2 SYGVNS. V dropped 1 base and J dropped 2 bases, with 12 bases sitting between them. The CDR3 is made up of 15 amino acids. CDR3 in amino acids: CASSEFVRQTYEQYF. Here the CDR3 DNA reads TGTGCCAGCAGTGAATTTGTCCGCCAAACCTACGAGCAGTACTTC.

This clonotype was counted a few times. The genes are TRBV28 and TRBJ1-1; weak D call: TRBD1 (5 bases). V gave up 2 bases and J gave up 5 bases, with 12 bases separating them. CDR1 and CDR2 (germline): MDHEN, SYDVKM. The CDR3 loop spans 14 amino acids. The CDR3 here is CASSLTGDGTEAFF. As DNA, the CDR3 is TGTGCCAGCAGTTTAACGGGGGATGGAACTGAAGCTTTCTTT.

The gene calls are TRBV6-1 and TRBJ2-2; possibly TRBD1 or TRBD2 for D (5 bases each). With 6 bases removed from V and 3 bases from J, the gap between germline ends came to 17 bases. The germline gives CDR1 MNHNS, CDR2 SASEGT. The CDR3 runs 16 residues. DNA for the CDR3: TGTGCCAGCAGGGGGAGTTCAGGGAGAGACACCGGGGAGCTGTTTTTT. Amino acid sequence: CASRGSSGRDTGELFF.

This clonotype came up a few times. The rearrangement uses TRBV24-1 and TRBJ2-4; D is possibly TRBD1 (6 bases). Germline V gene lookup returns CDR1 KGHDR and CDR2 SFDVKD. Trimming cost V 3 bases and J 9 bases, with 11 bases left between them. The CDR3 loop spans 13 amino acids. The CDR3 region has the DNA TGTGCCACCAGTGATGCTAGCAGGGGCATTCAGTACTTC. Its protein product is CATSDASRGIQYF.

This clonotype was recorded a few times. Relative to the germline gene, one junction end is altered; a read error may explain this. The chain has TRBV14 and TRBJ1-2; D not certain. Germline loops: CDR1 SGHDN, CDR2 FVKESK. The CDR3 covers 13 residues. This CDR3 reads CASSQDRGRSPGF. CDR3 DNA: TGTGCCAGCAGCCAAGATCGAGGGCGCAGTCCAGGATTC.

This clonotype came up a few times. The chain uses TRBV6-5 and TRBJ2-7; 7 bases match TRBD2. In germline, CDR1 is MNHEY, CDR2 SVGAGI. Trimming removed 6 bases from V and 7 bases from J; junction bases left unmatched: 12. This CDR3 is built from 14 residues. CDR3 nucleotide sequence: TGTGCCAGCAGCTCCCGCGGCGGGGAGGGGGAGCAGTACTTC. It yields the protein CASSSRGGEGEQYF.

V usage is TRBV5-1 and J usage is TRBJ2-7; D not certain. The germline V gene encodes CDR1 SGHRS and CDR2 YFSETQ. V shed 0 bases and J shed 2 bases, with 12 bases lying between them. The CDR3 has 15 residues. CDR3 loop: CASSLVSPFTYEQYF. CDR3 nucleotide sequence: TGCGCCAGCAGCTTGGTTTCTCCTTTTACCTACGAGCAGTACTTC.

V usage is TRBV7-2 and J usage is TRBJ2-4, with D perhaps given as TRBD1 or TRBD2 (5 bases each). V dropped 5 bases and J dropped 0 bases, with 23 bases sitting between them. The CDR3 sequence is 19 residues long. Germline V lookup: CDR1 SGHTA, CDR2 FQGNSA. The CDR3 DNA reads TGTGCCAGCAGCCCTGGCGTCGGGGCAGTCCTTCTAGCCAAAAACATTCAGTACTTC. It translates to CASSPGVGAVLLAKNIQYF.

This clonotype was observed at least ten times. The CDR3 sequence: CASSLRINEQFF. DNA for the CDR3: TGTGCCAGCAGCTTGAGGATCAATGAGCAGTTCTTC. The V call is TRBV5-6, the J call TRBJ2-1, with D unresolved. The length of the CDR3 is 12 residues. Trimming pared 1 base from V and 6 bases from J, leaving 5 bases between. Germline-derived CDR1 and CDR2 are SGHDT and YYEEEE.

The chain recombines TRBV6-4 with TRBJ2-7, with D perhaps assigned TRBD1 or TRBD2 (8 bases each). CDR3 size: 16 residues. From germline, CDR1 is MRHNA and CDR2 SNTAGT. V lost 6 bases and J 5 bases, leaving 23 bases between the germline ends. CDR3 sequence: CASSPRGLAGLHEQYF. DNA for the CDR3: TGTGCCAGCAGCCCCAGGGGGCTAGCGGGTCTCCACGAGCAGTACTTC.

A few counts support this clonotype. This chain uses TRBV7-9 with TRBJ2-2, with TRBD2 as a possible D gene (5 bases). This CDR3 is 14 amino acids long. Germline V gene lookup returns CDR1 SEHNR and CDR2 FQNEAQ (reference sequence). Between the trimmed V and J ends, which lost 10 bases and 0 bases, there was a span of 12 bases. CDR3 sequence reads: CATEEGANTGELFF. CDR3 DNA sequence: TGTGCCACCGAAGAGGGCGCGAACACCGGGGAGCTGTTTTTT.

This clonotype was observed a handful of times. The chain employs TRBV27 and TRBJ2-2; 11 bases are shared with TRBD1. Germline loops: CDR1 MNHEY, CDR2 SMNVEV (reference sequence). The trim removed 2 bases at V and 2 bases at J, leaving 4 bases unmatched. The CDR3 is 17 amino acids. Here the CDR3 DNA reads TGTGCCAGCAGTTTAAAGGGACAGGGGGTTAACACCGGGGAGCTGTTTTTT. Protein product: CASSLKGQGVNTGELFF.

This clonotype came up a few times. The V and J genes are TRBV10-3 and TRBJ2-5, with D tentatively TRBD1 (5 bases). Trimming stripped 4 bases from V and 2 bases from J, with 14 bases between. The length of the CDR3 is 15 residues. Germline V gene data show CDR1 as ENHRY and CDR2 as SYGVKD. CDR3 protein: CAISAGPSLQETQYF. CDR3 sequence (DNA): TGTGCCATCAGTGCAGGGCCCTCTTTACAAGAGACCCAGTACTTC.

This clonotype was detected only a few times. The rearrangement links TRBV7-2 to TRBJ2-5, with D hard to call. The germline V and J ends were trimmed by 7 bases and 7 bases, with 19 bases remaining between them. This CDR3 comprises 14 residues. Germline CDR1 is SGHTA and CDR2 is FQGNSA. Written as DNA, the CDR3 is TGTGCCAGCACCGAGACGGCAGGATGGGGGACCCAGTACTTC. This sequence encodes CASTETAGWGTQYF.

This clonotype was recorded a few times. The rearrangement joins TRBV15 to TRBJ2-1, with 9 bases matching TRBD1. The trim removed 5 bases at V and 6 bases at J, leaving 8 bases unmatched. The CDR3 sequence is 15 residues long. Germline CDR1 and CDR2: LNHNV and YYDKDF (reference sequence). CDR3 nucleotide sequence: TGTGCCACCAGCGGAGGGACAGGGATTGGCAATGAGCAGTTCTTC. It translates to CATSGGTGIGNEQFF.

The sample holds a few counts of this clonotype. The J gene is TRBJ2-7, the V gene TRBV9, with 8 nucleotides matching TRBD1. V was pared by 0 bases and J by 3 bases, with 8 bases of the junction left unmatched. The CDR3 spans 16 residues. Germline V lookup: CDR1 SGDLS, CDR2 YYNGEE. The CDR3 loop reads CASSVEGQASLYEQYF. The DNA of the CDR3 is TGTGCCAGCAGCGTAGAGGGACAGGCCTCCCTCTACGAGCAGTACTTC.

The rearrangement uses TRBV3-1 and TRBJ2-1; the match to TRBD2 covers 14 bases. This CDR3 has 16 amino acids. The V gene's germline CDR1 is LGHDT and CDR2 YNNKEL (reference sequence). V gave up 2 bases and J gave up 9 bases; unmatched junction bases: 6. CDR3 bases: TGTGCCAGCAGCCAATGGGGGACTAGCGGGAGAGGTGAGCAGTTCTTC. This sequence encodes CASSQWGTSGRGEQFF.

V usage is TRBV12-3 or TRBV12-4 and J usage is TRBJ2-7; no clear D gene. Trimming stripped 1 base from V and 7 bases from J, with 11 bases between. This CDR3 is 13 amino acids long. Here the CDR3 DNA reads TGTGCCAGCAGTTTAGGGACGGCGCTTGAGCAGTACTTC. Translating it yields CASSLGTALEQYF.

This chain connects TRBV9 to TRBJ2-3; D is possibly TRBD2 (6 bases). CDR1 and CDR2 (germline): SGDLS, YYNGEE. Trimming left V 4 bases short and J 3 bases short, with 15 bases between. This CDR3 comprises 15 residues. This chain's CDR3 is CASSRDGGGTDTQYF. The CDR3 DNA is TGTGCCAGCAGCCGGGACGGTGGGGGGACAGATACGCAGTATTTT.

This sequence joins TRBV24-1 and TRBJ2-7, with D uncertain. The CDR3 length is 11 residues. Trimming took off 5 bases at V and 2 bases at J, with 3 bases between the two ends. Germline loops: CDR1 KGHDR, CDR2 SFDVKD. The DNA of the CDR3 is TGTGCCACCAGTGGACCCTACGAGCAGTACTTC. Its translation: CATSGPYEQYF.

V and J are TRBV7-2 and TRBJ2-7; D is undetermined. This CDR3 is built from 13 residues. The V gene's germline CDR1 is SGHTA and CDR2 FQGNSA. V gave up 5 bases and J gave up 2 bases, with 10 bases separating them. The DNA of the CDR3 is TGTGCCAGCAGCCCTGGGGTAACCTACGAGCAGTACTTC. This translates into CASSPGVTYEQYF.

CDR3 in DNA: TGTGCCAGCAGCTTGGGAGGACTAGCGGGAGTCCATGAGCAGTTCTTC. Protein: CASSLGGLAGVHEQFF. V usage is TRBV5-5 and J usage is TRBJ2-1; 13 nucleotides align to TRBD2. J gave up 8 bases and V 0 bases, and 5 bases lay outside the gene matches. The CDR3 consists of 16 residues. CDR1 SGHKS and CDR2 YYEKEE come from the germline V gene (reference sequence).

This clonotype has a handful of counts. The chain joins TRBV6-5 to TRBJ1-1; D remains ambiguous. This CDR3 comprises 12 residues. Between the trimmed V and J ends, which lost 8 bases and 5 bases, there was a span of 12 bases. Germline V lookup: CDR1 MNHEY, CDR2 SVGAGI. The CDR3 region is CASWNGVTEAFF. DNA for the CDR3: TGTGCCAGCTGGAATGGGGTAACTGAAGCTTTCTTT.

This clonotype has a handful of counts. The genes are TRBV5-6 and TRBJ2-5; weak D call: TRBD2 (6 bases). V was shortened by 2 bases and J by 2 bases, with 13 bases between the two germline ends. CDR3 length equals 15 residues. Germline CDR1 SGHDT, CDR2 YYEEEE. The CDR3 DNA reads TGTGCCAGCAGCTTCCGCCCGGGACTTCAAGAGACCCAGTACTTC. It specifies CASSFRPGLQETQYF.

This clonotype showed up many times. The chain uses TRBV6-6 and TRBJ2-7; no definite D call. Germline CDR1 and CDR2: MNHNY and SVGAGI (reference sequence). CDR3 length: 14 amino acids. Trimming shortened V by 0 bases and J by 4 bases, and 10 bases separated the two germline ends. The CDR3 spells CASSYSLLKYEQYF. CDR3 DNA sequence: TGTGCCAGCAGTTACTCGTTACTGAAATACGAGCAGTACTTC.

This clonotype was counted ten times or more. The genes are TRBV7-2 and TRBJ2-1, with TRBD2 matching over 9 bases. Germline values: CDR1 SGHTA, CDR2 FQGNSA. The J segment lost 10 bases and the V segment lost 0 bases, leaving 7 bases of the junction unmatched. The CDR3 sequence is 15 residues long. CDR3 nucleotide sequence: TGTGCCAGCAGCTTAGCGCGGGGGGGCACCAACGAGCAGTTCTTC. Residues: CASSLARGGTNEQFF.

This clonotype was seen only a few times. V is TRBV24-1 and J is TRBJ2-1; 9 bases are a match to TRBD2. Germline CDR1 KGHDR, CDR2 SFDVKD. Unmatched junction bases numbered 11, after V lost 0 bases and J lost 3 bases. The CDR3 extends over 19 amino acids. The CDR3 region is CATSDLLVVASGNYNEQFF. The CDR3 DNA follows: TGTGCCACCAGTGATTTGCTTGTTGTGGCTAGCGGGAACTACAATGAGCAGTTCTTC.

In its sample, this clonotype was seen a few times. The chain joins TRBV29-1 to TRBJ1-1; tentative D call: TRBD1 (5 bases). The CDR3 length is 13 residues. Germline V lookup: CDR1 SQVTM, CDR2 ANQGSEA. Deletions cut 6 bases from V and 1 base from J, with 12 bases between. In DNA form, the CDR3 reads TGCAGCGTACAACCCGGGACGAACACTGAAGCTTTCTTT. The encoded protein is CSVQPGTNTEAFF.